This passage covers 22 T cell receptor beta chains from one sample sequenced in a study of T cell repertoires in cytomegalovirus infection. Via MiXCR, TCRdb re-called the reads, giving one row per CDR3 protein. This sample has approximately 500,000 distinct CDR3 sequences, with approximately 16% found just once. Sequencing used CD8+ T cells from PBMCs. The receptors originated from a human donor in good health (CMV status not recorded). Some clones in this sample may be carry-over from other donors' samples.

A few counts support this clonotype. The chain is built from TRBV7-9 and TRBJ2-7, with TRBD2 identical over 12 bases. Trimming cost V 2 bases and J 5 bases; bases outside gene matches: 7. The CDR3 totals 16 residues. CDR1 is SEHNR, CDR2 FQNEAQ, per germline (reference sequence). CDR3 in amino acids: CASSLPLAGGPNEQYF. CDR3 nucleotide sequence: TGTGCCAGCAGCTTACCCCTAGCGGGAGGGCCCAACGAGCAGTACTTC.

The chain employs TRBV15 and TRBJ2-7, with D perhaps TRBD1 (5 bases). The germline CDR1 and CDR2 sequences are LNHNV and YYDKDF (reference sequence). The CDR3 is 13 amino acids. V lost 6 bases to trimming and J lost 0 bases, with 9 bases between them. CDR3 sequence: CATRQESSYEQYF. CDR3 DNA: TGTGCCACCAGACAGGAAAGCTCCTACGAGCAGTACTTC. Variable domain in full (rest from reference TRBV15 and TRBJ2-7): DAMVIQNPRYQVTQFGKPVTLSCSQTLNHNVMYWYQQKSSQAPKLLFHYYDKDFNNEADTPDNFQSRRPNTSFCFLDIRSPGLGDTAMYLCATRQESSYEQYFGPGTRLTVT.

This clonotype was observed a handful of times. The genes are TRBV5-1 and TRBJ2-1; 8 bases align to TRBD2. CDR1 SGHRS and CDR2 YFSETQ come from the germline V gene. This CDR3 region has 17 residues. V trimming: 0 bases; J trimming: 10 bases; junction bases outside the gene matches: 15. The CDR3 protein is CASSLDTLPGRGGEQFF. CDR3 DNA sequence: TGCGCCAGCAGCTTGGACACCCTTCCCGGGCGCGGGGGGGAGCAGTTCTTC.

This clonotype was found a few times. This chain uses TRBV4-2 with TRBJ2-3, with TRBD2 matching over 8 bases. This CDR3 has 16 residues. Germline V lookup: CDR1 LGHNA, CDR2 YNFKEQ. Losses at the gene ends were 0 bases for V and 5 bases for J; bases not matched to a gene: 7. CDR3 nucleotide sequence: TGTGCCAGCAGCCAAGATCCAGCGGGAGTGGGAGATACGCAGTATTTT. Its protein is CASSQDPAGVGDTQYF.

This clonotype has a count of ten or more. J is TRBJ1-1 and V is TRBV7-3; the match to TRBD1 covers 8 bases. This CDR3 spans 15 amino acids. The J segment lost 8 bases and the V segment lost 0 bases, leaving 8 bases of the junction unmatched. From germline, CDR1 is SGHTA and CDR2 FQGTGA. CDR3 DNA sequence: TGTGCCAGCAGCTTAACCGGGACAGGCCTTGGGGAAGCTTTCTTT. This sequence encodes CASSLTGTGLGEAFF.

There are many counts of this clonotype. The genes are TRBV7-3 and TRBJ2-3; perhaps TRBD1 as D (7 bases). CDR1 and CDR2 from the germline V gene are SGHTA and FQGTGA. The CDR3 contains 20 residues. Trimming cost V 5 bases and J 0 bases, with 27 bases left between them. CDR3 sequence reads: CASSPGTVGGSVGSTDTQYF. Written as DNA, the CDR3 is TGTGCCAGCAGCCCTGGGACAGTCGGAGGGTCGGTTGGTAGCACAGATACGCAGTATTTT.

This clonotype appeared many times. V is TRBV7-6 and J is TRBJ2-1, with unresolved D. Trimming shortened V by 5 bases and J by 8 bases, and 16 bases separated the two germline ends. The CDR3 spans 14 residues. Germline CDR1 reads SGHVS; CDR2 reads FNYEAQ. Here the CDR3 reads CASSLYKVRDEQFF. In DNA form, the CDR3 reads TGTGCCAGCAGCCTCTACAAGGTACGCGATGAGCAGTTCTTC.

This clonotype was observed a few times. The rearrangement joins TRBV20-1 to TRBJ2-5; D not resolved. Per the germline V gene, CDR1 is DFQATT and CDR2 is SNEGSKA (reference sequence). This CDR3 spans 15 amino acids. Trimming cost V 1 base and J 0 bases, with 12 bases left between them. CDR3 sequence (DNA): TGCAGTGCTAGAGGCACCAGCGACTACCAAGAGACCCAGTACTTC. This encodes CSARGTSDYQETQYF.

The sample holds many counts of this clonotype. The gene calls are TRBV7-9 and TRBJ2-3, with 10 positions matching TRBD2. CDR1 is SEHNR, CDR2 FQNEAQ, per germline (reference sequence). Germline trimming cut 2 bases from V and 6 bases from J; bases unmatched to any gene: 8. This CDR3 has 16 residues. The CDR3 sequence is CASSLLLAGSQDTQYF. DNA for the CDR3: TGTGCCAGCAGCTTATTACTAGCGGGGTCGCAGGATACGCAGTATTTT.

This chain links TRBV30 with TRBJ2-3, with 8 bases aligning to TRBD1. CDR3 length equals 14 residues. Trimming cost V 0 bases and J 6 bases; bases outside gene matches: 5. Per the germline V gene, CDR1 is GTSNPN and CDR2 is SVGIG (reference sequence). DNA of the CDR3: TGTGCCTGGAGTGTAGGACAGGGTGGGGATACGCAGTATTTT. Protein sequence: CAWSVGQGGDTQYF.

This clonotype was counted ten times or more. The J gene is TRBJ2-4, the V gene TRBV7-9; 7 nucleotides match TRBD1. Germline V CDR1 and CDR2: SEHNR, FQNEAQ (reference sequence). V gave up 5 bases and J gave up 8 bases; unmatched junction bases: 9. The CDR3 is 14 amino acids. The CDR3 here is CASSDRDGRDIQYF. Written as DNA, the CDR3 is TGTGCCAGCAGCGACAGGGACGGACGGGACATTCAGTACTTC. The full variable domain, its missing parts supplied by reference TRBV7-9 and TRBJ2-4, is DTGVSQNPRHKITKRGQNVTFRCDPISEHNRLYWYRQTLGQGPEFLTYFQNEAQLEKSRLLSDRFSAERPKGSFSTLEIQRTEQGDSAMYLCASSDRDGRDIQYFGAGTRLSVL.

This clonotype was counted a few times. The chain combines TRBV6-5 with TRBJ2-7; D perhaps matches TRBD2 (6 bases). Germline loops: CDR1 MNHEY, CDR2 SVGAGI. This CDR3 comprises 16 residues. V lost 7 bases and J 3 bases, leaving 22 bases between the germline ends. Here the CDR3 reads CASTHSAGRGIYEQYF. The CDR3 DNA sequence: TGTGCCAGCACCCACTCGGCGGGAAGAGGGATCTACGAGCAGTACTTC.

This clonotype was observed a few times. This sequence joins TRBV29-1 and TRBJ1-2; possible D gene TRBD1, 6 bases. V gave up 6 bases and J gave up 4 bases, with 21 bases separating them. There are 15 residues in the CDR3. The germline CDR1 and CDR2 sequences are SQVTM and ANQGSEA. CDR3 in DNA: TGCAGCGTCCTCGGACAGCGTTACGGGGCCTATGGCTACACCTTC. It yields the protein CSVLGQRYGAYGYTF. The full variable domain, with the rest looked up from reference TRBV29-1 and TRBJ1-2, is SAVISQKPSRDICQRGTSLTIQCQVDSQVTMMFWYRQQPGQSLTLIATANQGSEATYESGFVIDKFPISRPNLTFSTLTVSNMSPEDSSIYLCSVLGQRYGAYGYTFGSGTRLTVV.

This clonotype was seen repeatedly, ten times or more. One end of the junction fails to match germline, which may point to a read error. The V call is TRBV4-1, the J call TRBJ2-1, with 7 bases that match TRBD1. CDR1 is MGHRA and CDR2 is YSYEKL in the germline V gene. The CDR3 has 15 residues. The CDR3 here is CASSFRDSSYNEQFF. As DNA, the CDR3 is TGTGCCAGCAGCTTCCGGGACAGCTCCTACAATGAGCAGTTCTTC.

The chain links TRBV5-5 to TRBJ1-4; weak D call: TRBD1 (5 bases). The germline V gene has CDR1 SGHKS and CDR2 YYEKEE (reference sequence). The V gene lost 2 bases and the J gene lost 2 bases, with 13 bases spanning the gap. This CDR3 comprises 16 residues. CDR3 bases: TGTGCCAGCAGCTTAGATTCAGGGCCCACTAATGAAAAACTGTTTTTT. This encodes CASSLDSGPTNEKLFF.

Ten or more counts support this clonotype. The chain recombines TRBV4-1 with TRBJ2-1, with D possibly TRBD2 on 5 matching bases. Trimming stripped 1 base from V and 7 bases from J, with 20 bases between. This CDR3 spans 17 amino acids. Germline V gives CDR1 MGHRA, CDR2 YSYEKL. CDR3 nucleotides: TGCGCCAGCAGCCAAGCGGGTGGGAGAAGGACCACTAATGAGCAGTTCTTC. Protein: CASSQAGGRRTTNEQFF.

The table lists this clonotype with many counts. The chain recombines TRBV7-8 with TRBJ1-1, with D possibly being TRBD1 (5 bases). Germline V lookup: CDR1 SGHVS, CDR2 FQNEAQ. Deletions cut 6 bases from V and 0 bases from J, with 11 bases between. This CDR3 has 14 residues. The CDR3 here is CASSYGTLNTEAFF. The CDR3 DNA sequence: TGTGCCAGCAGTTACGGGACTTTGAACACTGAAGCTTTCTTT.

CDR3 sequence reads: CSARWGDTEAFF. The CDR3 DNA reads as TGCAGTGCTAGATGGGGGGACACTGAAGCTTTCTTT. The chain uses TRBV20-1 and TRBJ1-1, with D tentatively TRBD1 (5 bases). Germline V lookup: CDR1 DFQATT, CDR2 SNEGSKA (reference sequence). This CDR3 region has 12 residues. V was cut by 2 bases and J by 3 bases, with 7 bases left in between.

The genes are TRBV5-6 and TRBJ2-7; D possibly uses TRBD1 or TRBD2 (6 bases each). With 4 bases removed from V and 2 bases from J, the gap between germline ends came to 19 bases. The CDR3 has 16 amino acids. Germline lookup yields CDR1 SGHDT and CDR2 YYEEEE. The CDR3: CASSPRGVSRTYEQYF. The CDR3 DNA reads as TGTGCCAGCAGCCCGAGGGGGGTGTCTAGGACCTACGAGCAGTACTTC. Full variable domain (missing parts from reference TRBV5-6 and TRBJ2-7): DAGVTQSPTHLIKTRGQQVTLRCSPKSGHDTVSWYQQALGQGPQFIFQYYEEEERQRGNFPDRFSGHQFPNYSSELNVNALLLGDSALYLCASSPRGVSRTYEQYFGPGTRLTVT.

This clonotype was seen more than once but under ten times. The V and J genes are TRBV15 and TRBJ2-1; D call uncertain. The CDR3 runs to 12 residues. Germline CDR1 reads LNHNV; CDR2 reads YYDKDF (reference sequence). V was trimmed by 3 bases and J by 13 bases, leaving 13 bases between them. CDR3 DNA: TGTGCCACCAGCAGCCCCCCCAACCCACAGTTCTTC. As protein: CATSSPPNPQFF.

In this sample, this clonotype turned up a few times. The chain is built from TRBV27 and TRBJ1-6; D remains ambiguous. The V end lost 2 bases, the J end lost 4 bases, and 6 bases lay between the germline ends. The CDR3 length is 14 residues. Germline V gene data show CDR1 as MNHEY and CDR2 as SMNVEV (reference sequence). The CDR3, as DNA: TGTGCCAGCAGTTTAAACCAGTATAATTCACCCCTCCACTTT. Its translation is CASSLNQYNSPLHF.

There are a few counts of this clonotype. This rearrangement joins TRBV19 to TRBJ2-1; TRBD2 might be the D (6 bases). The V gene lost 6 bases and the J gene lost 10 bases, with 19 bases spanning the gap. There are 14 residues in the CDR3. Germline loops: CDR1 LNHDA, CDR2 SQIVND (reference sequence). CDR3 coding DNA: TGTGCCAGTAGGGAGACTAGGATAATCGGGGAGCAGTTCTTC. It specifies CASRETRIIGEQFF.